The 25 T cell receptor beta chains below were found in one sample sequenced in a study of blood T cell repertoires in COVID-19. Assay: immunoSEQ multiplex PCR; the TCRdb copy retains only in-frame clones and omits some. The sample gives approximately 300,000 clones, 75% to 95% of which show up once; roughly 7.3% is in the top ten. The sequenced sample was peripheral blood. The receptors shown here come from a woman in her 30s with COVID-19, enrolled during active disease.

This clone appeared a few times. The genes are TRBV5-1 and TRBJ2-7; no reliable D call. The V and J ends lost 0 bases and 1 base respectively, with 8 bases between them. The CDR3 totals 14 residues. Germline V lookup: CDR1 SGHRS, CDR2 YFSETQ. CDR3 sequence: CASSLATRSYEQYF. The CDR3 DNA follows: TGCGCCAGCAGCTTGGCGACTCGATCCTACGAGCAGTACTTC.

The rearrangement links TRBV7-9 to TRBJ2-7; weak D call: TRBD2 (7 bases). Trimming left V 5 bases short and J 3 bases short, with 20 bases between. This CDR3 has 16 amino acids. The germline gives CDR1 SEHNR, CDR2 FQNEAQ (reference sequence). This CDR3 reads CASSPRGGASLYEQYF. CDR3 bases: TGTGCCAGCAGCCCGAGGGGGGGGGCCTCCCTCTACGAGCAGTACTTC.

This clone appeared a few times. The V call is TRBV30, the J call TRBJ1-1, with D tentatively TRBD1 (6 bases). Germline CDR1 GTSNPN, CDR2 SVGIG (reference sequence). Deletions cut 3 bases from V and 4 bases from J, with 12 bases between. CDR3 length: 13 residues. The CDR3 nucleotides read TGTGCCTGGAGAAGGGGGTTGGGCACTGAAGCTTTCTTT. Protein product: CAWRRGLGTEAFF. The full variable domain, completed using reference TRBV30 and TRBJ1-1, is SQTIHQWPATLVQPVGSPLSLECTVEGTSNPNLYWYRQAAGRGLQLLFYSVGIGQISSEVPQNLSASRPQDRQFILSSKKLLLSDSGFYLCAWRRGLGTEAFFGQGTRLTVV.

Here the CDR3 DNA reads TGTGCCAGCAGTTTATTTGGGGGGACAGGGCGTAACTATGGCTACACCTTC. Residues: CASSLFGGTGRNYGYTF. The chain has TRBV28 and TRBJ1-2; 9 nucleotides line up with TRBD1. V gave up 1 base and J gave up 1 base; unmatched junction bases: 7. From germline, CDR1 is MDHEN and CDR2 SYDVKM. This CDR3 is 17 amino acids long.

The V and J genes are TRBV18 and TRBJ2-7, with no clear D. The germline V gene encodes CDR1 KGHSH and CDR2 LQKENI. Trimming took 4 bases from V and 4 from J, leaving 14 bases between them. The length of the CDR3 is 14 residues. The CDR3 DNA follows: TGTGCCAGCTCACTAGCATCGGTCGAATACGAGCAGTACTTC. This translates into CASSLASVEYEQYF.

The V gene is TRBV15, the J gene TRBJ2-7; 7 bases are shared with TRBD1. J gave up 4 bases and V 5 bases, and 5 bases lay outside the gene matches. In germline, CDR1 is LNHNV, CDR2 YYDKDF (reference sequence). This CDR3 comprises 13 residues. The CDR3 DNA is TGTGCCACCAGCTTTCGACAGGGTTACGAGCAGTACTTC. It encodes CATSFRQGYEQYF.

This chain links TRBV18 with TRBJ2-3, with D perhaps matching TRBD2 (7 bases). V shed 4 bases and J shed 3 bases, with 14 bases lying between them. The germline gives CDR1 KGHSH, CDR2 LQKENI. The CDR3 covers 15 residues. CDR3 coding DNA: TGTGCCAGCTCACGGGGGGGCTCTGGGACAGATACGCAGTATTTT. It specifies CASSRGGSGTDTQYF.

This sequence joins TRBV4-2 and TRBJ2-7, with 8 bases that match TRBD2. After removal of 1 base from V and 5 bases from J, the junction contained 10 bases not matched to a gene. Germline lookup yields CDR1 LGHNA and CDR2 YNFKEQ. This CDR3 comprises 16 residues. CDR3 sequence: CASSQGMASGRNEQYF. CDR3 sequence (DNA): TGTGCCAGCAGCCAAGGAATGGCTAGCGGGCGGAACGAGCAGTACTTC.

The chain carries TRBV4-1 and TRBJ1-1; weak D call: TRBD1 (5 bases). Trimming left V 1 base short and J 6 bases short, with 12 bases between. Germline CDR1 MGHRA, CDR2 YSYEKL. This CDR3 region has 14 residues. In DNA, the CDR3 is TGCGCCAGCAGCCAAGTAGCAGGGATCGCTGAAGCTTTCTTT. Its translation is CASSQVAGIAEAFF.

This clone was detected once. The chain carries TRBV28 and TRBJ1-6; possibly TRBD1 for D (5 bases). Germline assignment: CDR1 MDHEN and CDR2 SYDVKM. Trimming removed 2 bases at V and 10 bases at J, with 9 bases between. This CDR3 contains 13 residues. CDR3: CASSLGGGSPLHF. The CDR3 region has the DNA TGTGCCAGCAGTTTAGGGGGGGGGTCACCCCTCCACTTT.

CDR3 protein: CASSLGDNYEQYF. CDR3 nucleotides: TGTGCCAGCTCCCTCGGGGACAACTACGAGCAGTACTTC. This sequence joins TRBV7-6 and TRBJ2-7; a weak D match, TRBD1 (6 bases). Per the germline V gene, CDR1 is SGHVS and CDR2 is FNYEAQ. The CDR3 runs 13 residues. The ends were cut back, 8 bases at V and 3 bases at J, with 14 bases in the middle.

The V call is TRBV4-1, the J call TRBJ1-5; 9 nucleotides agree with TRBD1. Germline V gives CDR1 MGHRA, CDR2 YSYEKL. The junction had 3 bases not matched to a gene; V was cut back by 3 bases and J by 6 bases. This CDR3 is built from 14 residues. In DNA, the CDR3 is TGCGCCAGCAGCCAGAGGACAGGGGTTCAGCCCCAGCATTTT. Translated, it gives CASSQRTGVQPQHF.

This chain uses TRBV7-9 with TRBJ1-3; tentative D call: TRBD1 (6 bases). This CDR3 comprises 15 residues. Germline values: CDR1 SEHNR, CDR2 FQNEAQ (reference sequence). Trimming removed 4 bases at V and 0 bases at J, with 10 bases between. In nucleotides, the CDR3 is TGTGCCAGCAGCTCCAGGGGTTACTCTGGAAACACCATATATTTT. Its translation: CASSSRGYSGNTIYF.

CDR3 residues: CATSDSVGTAYNEQFF. The CDR3 nucleotides are TGTGCCACCAGTGATTCAGTCGGGACAGCCTACAATGAGCAGTTCTTC. The rearrangement links TRBV24-1 to TRBJ2-1; 7 nucleotides align to TRBD1. This CDR3 is 16 amino acids long. Per germline, CDR1 KGHDR and CDR2 SFDVKD. Germline trimming cut 2 bases from V and 2 bases from J; bases unmatched to any gene: 5.

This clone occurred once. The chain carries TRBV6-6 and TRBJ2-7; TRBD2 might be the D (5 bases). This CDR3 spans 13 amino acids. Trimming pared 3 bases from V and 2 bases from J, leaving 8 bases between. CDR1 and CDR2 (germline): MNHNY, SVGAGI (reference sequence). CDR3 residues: CASSYSDTYEQYF. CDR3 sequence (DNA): TGTGCCAGCAGTTATAGCGATACCTACGAGCAGTACTTC.

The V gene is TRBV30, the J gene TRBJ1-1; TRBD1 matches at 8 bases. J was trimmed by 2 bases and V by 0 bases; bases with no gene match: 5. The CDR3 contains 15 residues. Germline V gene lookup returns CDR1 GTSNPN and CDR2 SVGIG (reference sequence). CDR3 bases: TGTGCCTGGAGTGTGCCGGACAGGGTCAACACTGAAGCTTTCTTT. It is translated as CAWSVPDRVNTEAFF. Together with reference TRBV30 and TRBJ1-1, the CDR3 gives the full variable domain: SQTIHQWPATLVQPVGSPLSLECTVEGTSNPNLYWYRQAAGRGLQLLFYSVGIGQISSEVPQNLSASRPQDRQFILSSKKLLLSDSGFYLCAWSVPDRVNTEAFFGQGTRLTVV.

The CDR3 coding sequence is TGCAGCGCAGGGACAGGGGAGAAGAACACTGAAGCTTTCTTT. Protein: CSAGTGEKNTEAFF. This chain uses TRBV29-1 with TRBJ1-1; TRBD1 agrees at 10 bases. This CDR3 spans 14 amino acids. The V gene end was trimmed by 7 bases and the J gene end by 1 base; junction bases not matched to a gene: 6. CDR1 and CDR2 (germline): SQVTM, ANQGSEA.

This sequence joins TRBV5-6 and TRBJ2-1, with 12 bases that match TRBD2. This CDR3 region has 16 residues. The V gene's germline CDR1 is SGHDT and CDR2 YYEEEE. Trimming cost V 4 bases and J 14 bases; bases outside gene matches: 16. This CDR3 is CASSRRGLAGGGHKFF. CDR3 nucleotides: TGTGCCAGCAGCCGGCGAGGGCTAGCGGGAGGGGGTCACAAGTTCTTC.

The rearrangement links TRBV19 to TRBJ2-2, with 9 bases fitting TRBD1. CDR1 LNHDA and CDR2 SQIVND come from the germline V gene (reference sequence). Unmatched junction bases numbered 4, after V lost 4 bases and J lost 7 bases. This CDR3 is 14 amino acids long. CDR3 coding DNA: TGTGCCAGTAGTACCGGGACAGGGTTCGGGGAGCTGTTTTTT. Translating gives CASSTGTGFGELFF.

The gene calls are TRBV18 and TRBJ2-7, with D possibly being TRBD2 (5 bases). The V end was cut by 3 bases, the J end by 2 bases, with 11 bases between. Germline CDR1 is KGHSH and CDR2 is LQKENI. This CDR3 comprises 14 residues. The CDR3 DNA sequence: TGTGCCAGCTCACCGGCGGGTTCTACCTACGAGCAGTACTTC. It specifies CASSPAGSTYEQYF.

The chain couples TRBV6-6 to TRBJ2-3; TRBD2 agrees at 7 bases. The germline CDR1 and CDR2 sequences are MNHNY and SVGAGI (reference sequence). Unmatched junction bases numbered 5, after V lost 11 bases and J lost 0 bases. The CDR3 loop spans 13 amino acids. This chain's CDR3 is CAVREGSTDTQYF. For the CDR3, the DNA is TGTGCCGTCAGGGAGGGGAGCACAGATACGCAGTATTTT.

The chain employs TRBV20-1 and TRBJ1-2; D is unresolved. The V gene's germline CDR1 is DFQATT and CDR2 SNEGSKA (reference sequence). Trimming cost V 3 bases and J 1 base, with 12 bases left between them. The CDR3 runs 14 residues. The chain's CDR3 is CSASLPGSNYGYTF. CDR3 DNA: TGCAGTGCTAGTCTCCCGGGGAGTAACTATGGCTACACCTTC.

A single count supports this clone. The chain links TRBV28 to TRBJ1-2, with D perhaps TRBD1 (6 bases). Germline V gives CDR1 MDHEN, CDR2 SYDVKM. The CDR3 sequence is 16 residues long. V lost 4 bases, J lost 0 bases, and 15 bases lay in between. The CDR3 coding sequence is TGTGCCAGCAGTTGGGGGTACAGGGAAGCTAACTATGGCTACACCTTC. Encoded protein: CASSWGYREANYGYTF.

The CDR3 sequence is CASSPGQGYQETQYF. The CDR3 DNA sequence: TGCGCCAGCAGCCCTGGACAGGGGTACCAAGAGACCCAGTACTTC. The chain employs TRBV5-1 and TRBJ2-5; TRBD1 aligns across 9 bases. The germline V gene encodes CDR1 SGHRS and CDR2 YFSETQ. The J segment lost 0 bases and the V segment lost 4 bases, leaving 4 bases of the junction unmatched. The CDR3 sequence is 15 residues long.

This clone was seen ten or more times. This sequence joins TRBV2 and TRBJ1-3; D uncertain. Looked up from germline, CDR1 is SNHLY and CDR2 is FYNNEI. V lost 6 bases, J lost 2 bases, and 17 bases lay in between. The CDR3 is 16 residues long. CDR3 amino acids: CASSPVRLIPGNTIYF. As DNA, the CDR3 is TGTGCCAGCAGCCCCGTCCGACTAATTCCTGGAAACACCATATATTTT.